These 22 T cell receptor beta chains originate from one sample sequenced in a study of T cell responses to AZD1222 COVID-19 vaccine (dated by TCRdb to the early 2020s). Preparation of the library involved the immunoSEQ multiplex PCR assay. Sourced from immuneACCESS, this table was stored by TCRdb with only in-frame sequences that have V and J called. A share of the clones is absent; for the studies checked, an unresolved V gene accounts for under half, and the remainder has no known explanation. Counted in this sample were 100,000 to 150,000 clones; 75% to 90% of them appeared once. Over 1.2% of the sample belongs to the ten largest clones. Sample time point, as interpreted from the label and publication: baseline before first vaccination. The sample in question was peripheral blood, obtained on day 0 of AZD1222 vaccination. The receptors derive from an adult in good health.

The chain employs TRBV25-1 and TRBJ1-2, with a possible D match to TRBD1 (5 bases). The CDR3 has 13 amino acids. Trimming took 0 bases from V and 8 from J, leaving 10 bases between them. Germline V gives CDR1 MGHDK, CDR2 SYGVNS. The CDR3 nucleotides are TGTGCCAGCAGTGAATATAAAGGGGAAGGCTACACCTTC. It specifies CASSEYKGEGYTF.

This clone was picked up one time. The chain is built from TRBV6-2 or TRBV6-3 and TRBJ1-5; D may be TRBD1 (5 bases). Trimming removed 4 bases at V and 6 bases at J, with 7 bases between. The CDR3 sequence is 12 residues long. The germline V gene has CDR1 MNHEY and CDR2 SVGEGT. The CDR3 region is CASSWDGQPQHF. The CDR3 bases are TGTGCCAGCAGTTGGGACGGTCAGCCCCAGCATTTT.

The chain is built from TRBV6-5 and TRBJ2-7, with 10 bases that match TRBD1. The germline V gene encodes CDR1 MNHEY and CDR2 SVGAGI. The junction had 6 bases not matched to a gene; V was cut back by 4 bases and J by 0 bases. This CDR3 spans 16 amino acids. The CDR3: CASSFRRTGGSYEQYF. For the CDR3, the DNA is TGTGCCAGCAGTTTCCGCCGGACAGGGGGCTCCTACGAGCAGTACTTC.

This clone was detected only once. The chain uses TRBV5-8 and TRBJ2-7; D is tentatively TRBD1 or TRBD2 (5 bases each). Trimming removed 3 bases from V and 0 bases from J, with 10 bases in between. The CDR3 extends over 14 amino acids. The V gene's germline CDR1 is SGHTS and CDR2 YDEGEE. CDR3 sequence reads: CASSYSGPSYEQYF. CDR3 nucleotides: TGTGCCAGCAGCTATTCGGGACCCTCCTACGAGCAGTACTTC.

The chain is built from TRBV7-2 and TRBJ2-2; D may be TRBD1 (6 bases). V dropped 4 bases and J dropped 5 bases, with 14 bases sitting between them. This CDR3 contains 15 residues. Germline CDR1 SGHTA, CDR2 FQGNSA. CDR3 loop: CASSSLGQRTGELFF. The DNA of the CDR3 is TGTGCCAGCAGCTCGTTGGGACAAAGGACCGGGGAGCTGTTTTTT.

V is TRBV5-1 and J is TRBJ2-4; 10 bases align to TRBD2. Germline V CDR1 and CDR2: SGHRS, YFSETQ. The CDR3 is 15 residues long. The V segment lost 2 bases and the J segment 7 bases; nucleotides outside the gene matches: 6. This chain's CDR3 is CASSFTSGGANIQYF. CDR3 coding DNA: TGCGCCAGCAGCTTCACCAGCGGGGGGGCGAACATTCAGTACTTC.

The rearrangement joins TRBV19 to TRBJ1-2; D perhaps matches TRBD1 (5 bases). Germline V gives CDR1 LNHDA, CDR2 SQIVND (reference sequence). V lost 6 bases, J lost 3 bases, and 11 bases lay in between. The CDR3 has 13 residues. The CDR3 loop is CASSPRVHYGYTF. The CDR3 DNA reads TGTGCCAGTAGCCCCAGGGTCCACTATGGCTACACCTTC.

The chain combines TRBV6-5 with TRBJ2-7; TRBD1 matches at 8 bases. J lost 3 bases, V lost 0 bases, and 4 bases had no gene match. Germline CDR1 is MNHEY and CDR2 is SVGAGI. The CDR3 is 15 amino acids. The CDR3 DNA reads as TGTGCCAGCAGTTACTCGGGACAGGCGATCTACGAGCAGTACTTC. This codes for CASSYSGQAIYEQYF.

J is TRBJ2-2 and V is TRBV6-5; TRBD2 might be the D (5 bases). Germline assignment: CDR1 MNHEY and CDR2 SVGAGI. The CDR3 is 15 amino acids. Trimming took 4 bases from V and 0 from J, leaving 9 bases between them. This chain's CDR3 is CASSSGSSNTGELFF. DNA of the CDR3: TGTGCCAGCAGTTCGGGATCTTCGAACACCGGGGAGCTGTTTTTT.

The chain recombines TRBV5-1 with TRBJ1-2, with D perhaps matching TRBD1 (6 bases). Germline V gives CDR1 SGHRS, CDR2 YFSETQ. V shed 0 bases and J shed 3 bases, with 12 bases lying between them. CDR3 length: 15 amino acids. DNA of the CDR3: TGCGCCAGCAGCTTGGGAGGGGGGATTTACTATGGCTACACCTTC. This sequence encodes CASSLGGGIYYGYTF. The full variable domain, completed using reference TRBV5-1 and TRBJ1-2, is KAGVTQTPRYLIKTRGQQVTLSCSPISGHRSVSWYQQTPGQGLQFLFEYFSETQRNKGNFPGRFSGRQFSNSRSEMNVSTLELGDSALYLCASSLGGGIYYGYTFGSGTRLTVV.

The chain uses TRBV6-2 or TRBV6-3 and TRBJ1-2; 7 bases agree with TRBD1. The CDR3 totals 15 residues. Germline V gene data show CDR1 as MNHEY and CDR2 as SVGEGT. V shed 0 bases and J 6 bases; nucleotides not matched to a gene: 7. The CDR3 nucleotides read TGTGCCAGCAGTTACTCGGGACAGCCAAGGAATGGCTACACCTTC. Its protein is CASSYSGQPRNGYTF.

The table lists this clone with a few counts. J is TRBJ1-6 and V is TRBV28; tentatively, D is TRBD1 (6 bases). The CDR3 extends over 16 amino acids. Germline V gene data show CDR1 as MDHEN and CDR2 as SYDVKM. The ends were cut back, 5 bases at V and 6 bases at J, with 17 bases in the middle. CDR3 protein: CASSPPLGGGNSPLHF. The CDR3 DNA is TGTGCCAGCAGTCCCCCCCTTGGAGGGGGTAATTCACCCCTCCACTTT.

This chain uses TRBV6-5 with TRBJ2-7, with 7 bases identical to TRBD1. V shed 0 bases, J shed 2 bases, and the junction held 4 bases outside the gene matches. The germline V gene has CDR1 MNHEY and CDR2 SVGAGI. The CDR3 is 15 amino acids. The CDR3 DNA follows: TGTGCCAGCAGTTACTCCGGGACAGAGCCCTACGAGCAGTACTTC. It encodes CASSYSGTEPYEQYF.

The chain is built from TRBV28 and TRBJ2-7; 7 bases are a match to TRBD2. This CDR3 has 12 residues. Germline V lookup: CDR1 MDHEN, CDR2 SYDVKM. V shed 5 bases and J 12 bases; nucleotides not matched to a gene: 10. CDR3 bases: TGTGCCAGCAGTACGCTAGCGGCCTATTGGTACTTC. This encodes CASSTLAAYWYF. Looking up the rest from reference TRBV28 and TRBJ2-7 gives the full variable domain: DVKVTQSSRYLVKRTGEKVFLECVQDMDHENMFWYRQDPGLGLRLIYFSYDVKMKEKGDIPEGYSVSREKKERFSLILESASTNQTSMYLCASSTLAAYWYFGPGTRLTVT.

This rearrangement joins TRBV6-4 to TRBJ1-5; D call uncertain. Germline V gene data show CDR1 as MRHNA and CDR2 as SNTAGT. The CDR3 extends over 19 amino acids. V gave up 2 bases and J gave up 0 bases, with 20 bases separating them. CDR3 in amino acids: CASSDPGYSRVASNQPQHF. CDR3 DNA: TGTGCCAGCAGTGACCCTGGCTACTCCCGGGTCGCTAGCAATCAGCCCCAGCATTTT.

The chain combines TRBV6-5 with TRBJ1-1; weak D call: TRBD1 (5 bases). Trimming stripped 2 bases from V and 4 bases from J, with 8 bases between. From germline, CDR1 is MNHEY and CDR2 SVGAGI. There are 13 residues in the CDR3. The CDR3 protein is CASSYGAGTEAFF. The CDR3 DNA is TGTGCCAGCAGTTACGGGGCCGGCACTGAAGCTTTCTTT.

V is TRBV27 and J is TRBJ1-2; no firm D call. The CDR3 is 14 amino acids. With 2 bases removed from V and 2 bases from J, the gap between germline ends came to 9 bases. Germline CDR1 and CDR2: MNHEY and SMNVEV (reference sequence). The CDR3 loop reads CASSLKPRNYGYTF. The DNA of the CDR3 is TGTGCCAGCAGTTTAAAACCCAGAAACTATGGCTACACCTTC.

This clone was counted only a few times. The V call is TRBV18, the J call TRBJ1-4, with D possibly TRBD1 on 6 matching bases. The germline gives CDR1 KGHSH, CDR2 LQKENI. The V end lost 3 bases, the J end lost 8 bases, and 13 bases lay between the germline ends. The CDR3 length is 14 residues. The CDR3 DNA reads TGTGCCAGCTCACCGCCCGGGGACAACGAAAAACTGTTTTTT. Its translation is CASSPPGDNEKLFF.

CDR3 DNA sequence: TGTGCCAGCAGTTCGACAGTTAAAGCTTTCTTT. It translates to CASSSTVKAFF. The chain couples TRBV12-3 or TRBV12-4 to TRBJ1-1; tentatively, D is TRBD1 (5 bases). CDR3 length equals 11 residues. Trimming stripped 4 bases from V and 9 bases from J, with 9 bases between.

Here the CDR3 reads CASSAGGERRMIGSTLHF. The CDR3 DNA sequence: TGTGCCAGCAGCGCGGGGGGGGAGAGACGGATGATCGGTTCCACCCTCCACTTT. The chain recombines TRBV13 with TRBJ1-6, with D tentatively TRBD1 (5 bases). Trimming cost V 5 bases and J 14 bases, with 31 bases left between them. CDR3 size: 18 residues. Germline CDR1 is PRHDT and CDR2 is FYEKMQ (reference sequence).

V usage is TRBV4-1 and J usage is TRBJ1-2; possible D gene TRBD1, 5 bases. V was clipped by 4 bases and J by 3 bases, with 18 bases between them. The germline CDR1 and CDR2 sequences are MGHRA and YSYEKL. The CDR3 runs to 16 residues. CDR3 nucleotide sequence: TGCGCCAGCAGCCCTTCGCCGGCAGAGGGGCACTATGGCTACACCTTC. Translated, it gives CASSPSPAEGHYGYTF.

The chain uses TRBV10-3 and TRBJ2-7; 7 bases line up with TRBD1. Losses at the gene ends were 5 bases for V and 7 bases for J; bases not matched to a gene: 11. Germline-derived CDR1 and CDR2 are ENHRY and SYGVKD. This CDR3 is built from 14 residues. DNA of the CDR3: TGTGCCATCAGTCAGGGGGACGTGAGATCGGAGCAGTACTTC. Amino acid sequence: CAISQGDVRSEQYF.